A single sample gave rise to the 5 T cell receptor beta chains below, sequenced in a study of cytomegalovirus exposure and HLA in healthy donors. 60 Vbeta and 13 Jbeta primers were used in PCR. This table comes from immunoSEQ multiplex PCR, and its TCRdb copy is limited to in-frame clones, with some not included. The sample has some 190,000 clones; 80% to 85% are singletons. The specimen was PBMCs. The receptor source for this set is a boy aged 2 to 9 in good health and CMV-seronegative.

The V and J genes are TRBV19 and TRBJ1-5, with unresolved D. The CDR3 consists of 15 residues. Germline V gene lookup returns CDR1 LNHDA and CDR2 SQIVND (reference sequence). V was clipped by 4 bases and J by 3 bases, with 13 bases between them. CDR3 amino acids: CASSTLQESNQPQHF. As DNA, the CDR3 is TGTGCCAGTAGTACCCTGCAGGAATCCAATCAGCCCCAGCATTTT.

V usage is TRBV5-1 and J usage is TRBJ1-1; D gene unclear. The V end lost 4 bases, the J end lost 7 bases, and 14 bases lay between the germline ends. Germline V gene lookup returns CDR1 SGHRS and CDR2 YFSETQ. The CDR3 contains 13 residues. In DNA form, the CDR3 reads TGCGCCAGCAGCATTCATGAGGGCGATGAAGCTTTCTTT. As protein: CASSIHEGDEAFF.

Only a few counts were recorded for this clone. This chain joins TRBV6-6 and TRBJ2-7; D is perhaps TRBD1 (5 bases). Germline CDR1 reads MNHNY; CDR2 reads SVGAGI (reference sequence). The V and J ends lost 8 bases and 5 bases respectively, with 13 bases between them. The CDR3 has 12 amino acids. This CDR3 is CASSGRADEQYV. CDR3 DNA: TGTGCCAGCTCCGGCAGGGCGGACGAGCAGTACGTC.

This rearrangement joins TRBV7-6 to TRBJ2-5, with unresolved D. The DNA end is a closer match to TRBJ2-7, so the J assignment may be wrong. The V gene's germline CDR1 is SGHVS and CDR2 FNYEAQ. CDR3 length equals 13 residues. CDR3 loop: CASSPNTGYEQYF. DNA of the CDR3: TGTGCCAGCAGCCCCAATACCGGGTACGAGCAGTACTTC.

The chain recombines TRBV29-1 with TRBJ2-1; 8 bases map to TRBD2. Looked up from germline, CDR1 is SQVTM and CDR2 is ANQGSEA. CDR3 length: 14 amino acids. V lost 2 bases, J lost 6 bases, and 6 bases stayed unmatched. The CDR3 is CSVEFGTSGNEQFF. Here the CDR3 DNA reads TGCAGCGTTGAATTCGGGACTAGTGGCAATGAGCAGTTCTTC.